Reported below is one T cell receptor beta chain. What this receptor recognizes is not known. Within one base of it there is no much larger clone, and no base qualities were kept. To prepare the library, the immunoSEQ multiplex PCR assay was applied. For the multiplex PCR, a mixture combining 60 forward primers for TCR Vbeta segments and 13 reverse primers for TCR Jbeta segments was used. Amplification of the CDR3 region of rearranged TCR beta genes was performed with a multiplex PCR assay on genomic DNA. On the Illumina HiSeq System, the amplified TCR beta libraries were sequenced as 87-base-pair reads. On the authors' methods: In a later analysis, roughly 80 million unique TCR beta chains were counted across the approximately 640 repertoires, and roughly 11 million of these chains were shared by at least two donors. Raw reads were error-corrected and collapsed into unique sequences by a nearest-neighbor algorithm in which closely related sequences were merged to remove PCR and sequencing errors. V, D and J gene segments were assigned by aligning CDR3 sequences to IMGT reference sequences. For a sequence to be retained, at least a six-nucleotide match to both a V gene segment and a J gene segment was required. A rearrangement was called productive if the CDR3 had no stop codons and remained in frame with V and J, and every other rearrangement was called non-productive. Following IMGT convention, CDR3 was defined as the stretch from the second conserved V-encoded cysteine up to the conserved J-encoded phenylalanine. In an earlier analysis of 500 to 650 of the donors, sequences lacking an unambiguous match to a single V gene segment were excluded. An earlier analysis of fewer than 750 of the donors called V segments functional above 56.7% productive rearrangements and segregating when the between-donor standard deviation exceeded 5%. To diagnose cytomegalovirus status from the catalog of TCR beta chain sequences, a statistical classification framework was built. A later analysis assigned V and J genes by comparing TCR nucleotide sequences with IMGT/GENE-DB human TR gene sequences. A later analysis assigned CDR3 sequences and most-parsimonious VDJ recombination scenarios with the TCRdist pipeline. In a later analysis, each TCR beta chain was defined by its CDR3 amino acid sequence together with its V-gene family, and reads lacking a unique V-gene family were excluded. As a way to deal with suspected cross-contamination and a sequencing artifact, a later analysis dropped nearly 600 nucleotide sequences that were highly shared and had low generation probability. In a later analysis, a clonal expansion index for each public chain was calculated from normalized within-repertoire ranks of inferred template counts. A later analysis computed generation probabilities with a VDJ recombination model fitted to out-of-frame rearrangements, and checked the results against IGoR. Hypergeometric tests were used in a later analysis to score TCR-TCR, TCR-HLA and TCR-CMV co-occurrence, with a repertoire-size bias correction applied to the TCR pairs. To estimate false discovery rates, a later analysis permuted the HLA or CMV assignments 20 times. A later analysis grouped co-occurring TCRs with DBSCAN, adding TCRdist sequence similarity when clustering within HLA-allele-positive subsets. For co-occurrence clustering, repertoires with fewer than 30,000 or more than 120,000 public chains were excluded, along with roughly five repertoires with anomalous nucleotide sharing. TCRdb mirrors the immuneACCESS table, restricted to in-frame sequences. Some clones are absent from its copies; in checked studies, under half trace to an unresolved V gene, and the reason for the others is unknown. The V and J calls and clone size are taken from that table; D and trimming were inferred from the DNA. The sample table lists some 170,000 clones, roughly 82% of them with a count of one. Together, the top ten hold approximately 1.6% of the sample.

The data belong to a study of cytomegalovirus exposure and HLA in healthy donors (dated by TCRdb to the late 2010s). About the study as a whole: An earlier analysis of 550 to 700 of the donors reported 250 to 300 Gb of sequence data and roughly 110 million unique TCR beta sequences from 150 million to 200 million T cells. About 280 gigabases of sequencing data and around 85 million unique TCR sequences made up an early release that covered approximately 650 HLA-typed donors. Of the 300 to 400 genotyped donors, approximately 83% fell in the genetic ancestry cluster associated with self-reported Caucasian donors. The study was designed to test whether signatures of past pathogen exposure could be identified by cataloging public T cell receptors. The T cell repertoires of 666 subjects were profiled by immunosequencing and related to cytomegalovirus serostatus. A separate validation cohort of 100 to 150 different subjects was used in addition to the roughly 700-subject first cohort. To predict cytomegalovirus infection status, the study combined high-throughput TCR immunosequencing, statistical association of individual TCRs with disease status, and machine learning. To study patterns of TCR occurrence, a later analysis re-analyzed previously published TCR beta repertoires from 550 to 800 donors and added high-resolution HLA genotyping. Rather than using new phenotypic data, the later analysis identified candidate immune exposures from TCR beta sequences and from how often those sequences occurred across donors. An earlier analysis of approximately 580 of the donors used high-throughput TCR beta sequencing to judge whether each TCR beta V gene segment behaved as functional or pseudogenic. Donor age, sex, ethnicity and CMV serostatus were compiled together with the repertoire data. In a later genetic analysis, genome-wide SNP genotypes for about three fifths of the roughly 670 donors were used, and that subset was treated as a discovery cohort. Every repertoire in the discovery cohort had been generated on one and the same sequencing platform. Class I and class II HLA loci were covered by the typing at four-digit resolution. The number of typed donors differed by locus: about 620-640 for A, B, C, DRB1 and DQB1; 522 for DQA1; about 600 for DPA1; and around 490 for DPB1. Roughly five DR-DQ haplotypes were handled as single units for association and clustering, since linkage in the cohort was strong. Across approximately 400 genotyped donors of the cohort, an average of roughly 230,000 unique TCR beta nucleotide sequences per donor were sequenced, and roughly 18% of those sequences were non-productive.

The cohort was made up of several hundred healthy bone marrow donors. At the time of sampling, all cohort members were nominally healthy, though unrecorded immune exposures were likely present. The donor was CMV seropositive and was included in the group of around 300 seropositive cohort members. A peripheral blood sample was provided by each donor, and peripheral blood mononuclear cells were used for TCR beta sequencing. Genomic DNA was extracted from the blood cell samples with the Qiagen DNeasy Blood Extraction Kit. Points the paper makes about the study in general: Assigning TCR associations to individual alleles was difficult when HLA alleles, especially DR and DQ, strongly co-occurred. A cluster of highly shared sequence variants was judged likely to represent a technical artifact of the sequencing pipeline. Immune exposure information for the cohort was limited to CMV serostatus. Most TCR sequences were observed very rarely across donors, whereas some public TCRs were present in many individuals. In a later analysis, most CMV-associated TCR beta chains were found to appear HLA-restricted, with HLA associations seemingly driven largely by CMV exposure. Roughly uniform sequencing depth across donors was assumed in presence/absence analyses, although this assumption may not hold. Because some donors lacked HLA typing at each locus, the association tests relied only on the typed subset. A further reported finding was that TCR beta sequences accurately predicted the HLA-A and HLA-B alleles for most subjects in the first cohort. Linkage disequilibrium might explain the correlated functional status among segregating V segments, but an unknown experimental factor could not be ruled out. In the study, 150 to 200 TCR beta chains were listed as associated with cytomegalovirus. The classifier was reported to diagnose cytomegalovirus status with high specificity and sensitivity in both the original cohort and the validation cohort. A later analysis found that HLA-associated TCR beta chains were more clonally expanded and had lower generation probabilities than equally common non-associated chains. In vitro tests confirmed that a few of the cytomegalovirus-associated TCR beta chains recognize cytomegalovirus antigens. In an earlier analysis of approximately 590 of the donors, most TCR beta V segments appeared in productive rearrangements about 90% or about 30% of the time, broadly matching IMGT annotations. At a false discovery rate of 0.05, a later analysis linked under 20,000 TCR beta sequences to specific HLA alleles. A later genetic analysis reported fewer N-insertions in productive TCRs among donors in an Asian-associated ancestry cluster than the roughly 700-donor mean. The cohort was sequenced for TCR beta chains only, and without alpha or paired-chain data the features that could be detected were limited. Because counts were too low, about 17 rarely observed V segments, including chromosome 9 orphons, were excluded from the earlier analysis of 587 of the donors. V-gene and J-gene trimming of TCR beta chains was associated with a missense DCLRE1C variant in a later genetic analysis, and the association was replicated in an independent cohort. Some IMGT-functional V segments, including TRBV6-2 and TRBV6-3, could not be distinguished by the 87-base-pair reads and were therefore excluded. The authors suggested that the approach could potentially be extended to other disease states and immunological phenotypes. A later analysis reported that several top co-occurrence clusters appeared linked to parvovirus B19, influenza, CMV and Epstein-Barr virus. According to a later analysis, TCR association rates differed among HLA loci, with DRB1 alleles showing the most associated TCRs and HLA-C alleles showing the fewest.

The germline V gene provides CDR1 SGDLS and CDR2 YYNGEE. From the cysteine through the phenylalanine, the CDR3 covers 14 amino acids. Only the CDR3 portion is preserved as DNA: 42 bases, with reading frame beginning at the first base. Trimming costs V 2 bases and J 2 bases, and their ends lie 10 bases apart. The V and J segments used are TRBV9 and TRBJ2-5; 5 matching bases give a weak D call of TRBD1. The sequencing input was PBMCs. The TCR was taken from a girl between 5 and 17 years old in good health and CMV-seropositive. The DNA is as follows: TGTGCCAGCAGCGTCACCAGGGAACAAGAGACCCAGTACTTC. Its coded protein is CASSVTREQETQYF.